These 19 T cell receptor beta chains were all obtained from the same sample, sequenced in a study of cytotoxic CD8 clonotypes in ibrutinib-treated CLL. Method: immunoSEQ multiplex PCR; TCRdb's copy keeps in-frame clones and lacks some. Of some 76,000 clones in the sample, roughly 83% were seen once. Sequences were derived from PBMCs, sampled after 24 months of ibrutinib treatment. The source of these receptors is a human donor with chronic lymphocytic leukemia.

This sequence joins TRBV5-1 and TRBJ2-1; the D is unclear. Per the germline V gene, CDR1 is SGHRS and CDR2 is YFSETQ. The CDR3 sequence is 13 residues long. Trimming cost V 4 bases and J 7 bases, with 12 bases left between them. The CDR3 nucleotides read TGCGCCAGCAGCACCTCACAGAATAATGAGCAGTTCTTC. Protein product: CASSTSQNNEQFF.

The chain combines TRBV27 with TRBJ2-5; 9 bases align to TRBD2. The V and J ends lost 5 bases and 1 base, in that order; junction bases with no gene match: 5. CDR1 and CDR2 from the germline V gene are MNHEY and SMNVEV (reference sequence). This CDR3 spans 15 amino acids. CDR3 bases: TGTGCCAGCAGTAGACTAGCGGTGCTCCAAGAGACCCAGTACTTC. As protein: CASSRLAVLQETQYF.

CDR3 region: CASSFTGSSYEQYF. The CDR3 DNA reads as TGTGCCAGCAGCTTCACAGGGAGCTCCTACGAGCAGTACTTC. V gene TRBV5-6 combines with J gene TRBJ2-7, with D tentatively TRBD1 (6 bases). The CDR3 is 14 amino acids. Germline CDR1 SGHDT, CDR2 YYEEEE. V was shortened by 2 bases and J by 0 bases, with 9 bases between the two germline ends.

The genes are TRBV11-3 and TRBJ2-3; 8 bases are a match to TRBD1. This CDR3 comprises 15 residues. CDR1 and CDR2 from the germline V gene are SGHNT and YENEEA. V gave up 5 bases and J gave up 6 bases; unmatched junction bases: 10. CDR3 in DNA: TGTGCCAGCAGCCCCGGGACAGGCCCCCGCGATACGCAGTATTTT. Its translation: CASSPGTGPRDTQYF.

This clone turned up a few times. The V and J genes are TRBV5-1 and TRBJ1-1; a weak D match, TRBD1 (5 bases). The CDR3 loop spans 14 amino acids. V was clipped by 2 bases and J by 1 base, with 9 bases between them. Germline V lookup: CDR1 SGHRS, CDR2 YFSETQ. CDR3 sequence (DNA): TGCGCCAGCAGCTTCAAGGGGCAGAACACTGAAGCTTTCTTT. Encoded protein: CASSFKGQNTEAFF.

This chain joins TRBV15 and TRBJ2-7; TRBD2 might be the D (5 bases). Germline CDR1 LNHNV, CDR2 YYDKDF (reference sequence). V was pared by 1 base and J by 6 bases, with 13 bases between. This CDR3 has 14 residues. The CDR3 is CATSRVPLGSEQYF. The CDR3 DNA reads TGTGCCACCAGCAGAGTCCCCCTAGGGAGCGAGCAGTACTTC.

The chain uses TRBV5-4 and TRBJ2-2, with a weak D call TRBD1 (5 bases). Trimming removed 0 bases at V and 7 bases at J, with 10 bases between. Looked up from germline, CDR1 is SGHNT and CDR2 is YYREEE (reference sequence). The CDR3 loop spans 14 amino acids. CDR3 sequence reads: CASSLGQPGGELFF. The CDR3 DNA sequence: TGTGCCAGCAGCTTGGGACAGCCCGGCGGGGAGCTGTTTTTT. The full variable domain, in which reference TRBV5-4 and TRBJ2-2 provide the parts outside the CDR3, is ETGVTQSPTHLIKTRGQQVTLRCSSQSGHNTVSWYQQALGQGPQFIFQYYREEENGRGNFPPRFSGLQFPNYSSELNVNALELDDSALYLCASSLGQPGGELFFGEGSRLTVL.

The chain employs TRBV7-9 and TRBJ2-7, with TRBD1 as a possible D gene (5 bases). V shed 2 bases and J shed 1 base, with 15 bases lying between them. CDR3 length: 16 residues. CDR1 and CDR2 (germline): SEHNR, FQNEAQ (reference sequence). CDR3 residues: CASSLIRSQESYEQYF. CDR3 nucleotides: TGTGCCAGCAGCTTAATACGTTCACAGGAGTCCTACGAGCAGTACTTC. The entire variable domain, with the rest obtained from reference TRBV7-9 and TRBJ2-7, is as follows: DTGVSQNPRHKITKRGQNVTFRCDPISEHNRLYWYRQTLGQGPEFLTYFQNEAQLEKSRLLSDRFSAERPKGSFSTLEIQRTEQGDSAMYLCASSLIRSQESYEQYFGPGTRLTVT.

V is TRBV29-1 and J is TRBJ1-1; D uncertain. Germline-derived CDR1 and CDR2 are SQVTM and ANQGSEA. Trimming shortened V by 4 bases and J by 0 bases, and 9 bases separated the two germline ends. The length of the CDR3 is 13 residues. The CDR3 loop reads CSVGSPLNTEAFF. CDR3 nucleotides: TGCAGCGTTGGGTCGCCTTTGAACACTGAAGCTTTCTTT.

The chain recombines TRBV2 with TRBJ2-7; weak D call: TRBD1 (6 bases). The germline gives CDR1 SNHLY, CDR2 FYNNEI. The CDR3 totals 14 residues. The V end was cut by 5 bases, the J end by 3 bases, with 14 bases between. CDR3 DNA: TGTGCCAGCAGTTTAGCAGGGGCAAACTACGAGCAGTACTTC. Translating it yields CASSLAGANYEQYF.

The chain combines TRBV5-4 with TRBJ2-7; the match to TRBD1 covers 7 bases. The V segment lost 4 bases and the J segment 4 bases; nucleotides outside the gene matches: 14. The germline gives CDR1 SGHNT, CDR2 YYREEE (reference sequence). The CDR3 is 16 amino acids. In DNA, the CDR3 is TGTGCCAGCAGCCCTACTCCGGGACAGATTTTATACGAGCAGTACTTC. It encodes CASSPTPGQILYEQYF.

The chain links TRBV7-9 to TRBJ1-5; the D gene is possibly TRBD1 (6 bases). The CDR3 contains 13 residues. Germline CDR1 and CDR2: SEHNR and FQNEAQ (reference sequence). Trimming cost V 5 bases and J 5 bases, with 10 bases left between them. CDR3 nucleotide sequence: TGTGCCAGCAGCCAGGGGCGATATCAGCCCCAGCATTTT. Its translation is CASSQGRYQPQHF.

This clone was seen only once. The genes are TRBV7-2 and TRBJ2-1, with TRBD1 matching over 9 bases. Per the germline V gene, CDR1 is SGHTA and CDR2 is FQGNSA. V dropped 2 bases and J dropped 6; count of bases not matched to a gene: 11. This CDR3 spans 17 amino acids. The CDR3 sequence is CASSLYSGQGSGNEQFF. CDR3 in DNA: TGTGCCAGCAGCTTATATTCTGGACAGGGGTCGGGCAATGAGCAGTTCTTC.

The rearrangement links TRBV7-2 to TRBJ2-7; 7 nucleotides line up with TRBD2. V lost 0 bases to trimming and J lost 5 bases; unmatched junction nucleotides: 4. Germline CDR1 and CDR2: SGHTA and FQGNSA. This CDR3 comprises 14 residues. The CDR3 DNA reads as TGTGCCAGCAGCTTAGCTGCGGGAGCCAACGAGCAGTACTTC. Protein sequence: CASSLAAGANEQYF.

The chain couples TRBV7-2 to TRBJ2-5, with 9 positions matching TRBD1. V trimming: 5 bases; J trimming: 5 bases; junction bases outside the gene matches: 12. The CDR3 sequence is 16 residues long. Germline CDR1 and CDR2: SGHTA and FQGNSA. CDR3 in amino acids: CASSQQGAAVPETQYF. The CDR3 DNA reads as TGTGCCAGCAGCCAACAGGGGGCGGCGGTACCCGAGACCCAGTACTTC.

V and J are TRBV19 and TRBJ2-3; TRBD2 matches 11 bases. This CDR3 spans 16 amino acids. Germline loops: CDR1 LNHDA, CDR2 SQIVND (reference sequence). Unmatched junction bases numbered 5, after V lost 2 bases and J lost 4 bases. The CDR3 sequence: CASSIRLAGWADTQYF. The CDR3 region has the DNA TGTGCCAGTAGTATAAGACTAGCGGGGTGGGCAGATACGCAGTATTTT.

The CDR3 region has the DNA TGTGCCAGTAGGGGGACAGCAATAAACAATGAGCAGTTCTTC. As protein: CASRGTAINNEQFF. The chain has TRBV19 and TRBJ2-1, with 7 positions matching TRBD1. Unmatched junction bases numbered 7, after V lost 6 bases and J lost 5 bases. Germline V gene sequence: CDR1 LNHDA, CDR2 SQIVND (reference sequence). CDR3 size: 14 residues.

The CDR3 loop reads CASSLGQDGYTF. DNA of the CDR3: TGTGCCAGCAGCCTAGGACAGGATGGCTACACCTTC. This chain joins TRBV6-6 and TRBJ1-2, with 7 bases identical to TRBD1. The CDR3 consists of 12 residues. J was trimmed by 6 bases and V by 6 bases; bases with no gene match: 4. Germline V lookup: CDR1 MNHNY, CDR2 SVGAGI (reference sequence).

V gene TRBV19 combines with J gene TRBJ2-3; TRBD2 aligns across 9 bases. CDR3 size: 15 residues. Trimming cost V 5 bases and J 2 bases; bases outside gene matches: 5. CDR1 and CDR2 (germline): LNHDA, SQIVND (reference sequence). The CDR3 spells CASSLSGGHTDTQYF. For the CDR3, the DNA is TGTGCCAGTAGTCTTAGCGGGGGTCACACAGATACGCAGTATTTT.